The sequence of this TCR beta chain was determined in a study of cytomegalovirus exposure and HLA in healthy donors. Whole-study context: Genotyping of more than 300 donors showed that about 84% belonged to the Caucasian-associated ancestry cluster.

This clone was counted a few times. Its antigen remains unidentified. Findings and caveats of the study: Rarity characterized most TCR sequences, yet some public TCRs appeared in many donors. A later analysis by the authors found several of the most significant clusters apparently linked to common viral pathogens.

V shed 6 bases, J shed 6 bases, and the junction held 10 bases outside the gene matches. The germline gives CDR1 MNHEY, CDR2 SMNVEV (reference sequence). The CDR3 is 17 amino acids. The PCR was carried out with 60 Vbeta primers and 13 Jbeta primers. TCRdb's copy holds only in-frame clones and misses some; the assay was immunoSEQ multiplex PCR. Here the sample spans roughly 150,000 clones, roughly 75% being singletons. The TCR comes from a man aged 18 to 35 in good health and CMV-seropositive. The V and J genes are TRBV27 and TRBJ2-2, with 13 bases identical to TRBD2. The sequencing sample was made of PBMCs. Here the CDR3 reads CASSRVLAGGPSGELFF. The CDR3 DNA reads TGTGCCAGCAGCCGAGTACTAGCGGGAGGGCCCTCCGGGGAGCTGTTTTTT.